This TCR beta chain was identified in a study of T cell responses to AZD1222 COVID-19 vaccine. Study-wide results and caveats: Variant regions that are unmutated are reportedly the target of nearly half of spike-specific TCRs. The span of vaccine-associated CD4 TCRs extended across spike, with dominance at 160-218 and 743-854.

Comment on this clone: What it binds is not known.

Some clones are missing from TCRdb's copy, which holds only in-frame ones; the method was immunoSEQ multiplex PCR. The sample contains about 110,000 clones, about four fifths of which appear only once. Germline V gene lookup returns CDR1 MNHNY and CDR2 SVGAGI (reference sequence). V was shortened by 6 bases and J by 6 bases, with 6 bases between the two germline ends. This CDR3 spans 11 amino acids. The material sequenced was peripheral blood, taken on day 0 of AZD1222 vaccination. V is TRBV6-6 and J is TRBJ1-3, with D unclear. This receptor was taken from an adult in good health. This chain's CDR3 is CASSLSNTIYF. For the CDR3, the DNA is TGTGCCAGCAGCCTTTCAAACACCATATATTTT.